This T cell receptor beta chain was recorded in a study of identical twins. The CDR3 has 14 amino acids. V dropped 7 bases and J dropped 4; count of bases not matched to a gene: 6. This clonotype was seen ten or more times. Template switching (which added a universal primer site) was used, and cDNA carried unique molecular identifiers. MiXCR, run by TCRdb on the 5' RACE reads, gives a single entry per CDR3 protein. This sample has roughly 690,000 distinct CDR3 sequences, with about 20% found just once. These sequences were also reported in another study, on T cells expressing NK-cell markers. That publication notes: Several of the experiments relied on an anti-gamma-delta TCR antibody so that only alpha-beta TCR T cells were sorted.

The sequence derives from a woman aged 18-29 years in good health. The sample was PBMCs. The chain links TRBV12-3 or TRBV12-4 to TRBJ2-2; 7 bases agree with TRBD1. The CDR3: CASIPSGGTGELFF. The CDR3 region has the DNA TGTGCCAGCATCCCGTCAGGGGGCACCGGGGAGCTGTTTTTT.